The clone carrying this T cell receptor beta chain was recorded at least ten times. The data derive from a study of CD8 T cells in ankylosing spondylitis. The CDR3 runs 13 residues. Deletions cut 7 bases from V and 11 bases from J, with 22 bases between. In germline, CDR1 is DFQATT, CDR2 SNEGSKA (reference sequence). Library preparation for TCR beta used quantitative 5'-RACE with molecular barcodes. Via MiXCR, TCRdb re-called the 5' RACE reads, giving one row per CDR3 protein. The data hold some 220,000 distinct CDR3 sequences, with about 11% observed a single time. The chain links TRBV20-1 to TRBJ2-3; D is unclear. This TCR derives from a male donor with ankylosing spondylitis or in good health (not recorded which). The sample comprised blood, either unsorted or a sorted T cell fraction (not recorded which). The CDR3 bases are TGCAGTGGTTCGTGGTTATTAGGAGAGAAGCAGTATTTT. Its translation is CSGSWLLGEKQYF.